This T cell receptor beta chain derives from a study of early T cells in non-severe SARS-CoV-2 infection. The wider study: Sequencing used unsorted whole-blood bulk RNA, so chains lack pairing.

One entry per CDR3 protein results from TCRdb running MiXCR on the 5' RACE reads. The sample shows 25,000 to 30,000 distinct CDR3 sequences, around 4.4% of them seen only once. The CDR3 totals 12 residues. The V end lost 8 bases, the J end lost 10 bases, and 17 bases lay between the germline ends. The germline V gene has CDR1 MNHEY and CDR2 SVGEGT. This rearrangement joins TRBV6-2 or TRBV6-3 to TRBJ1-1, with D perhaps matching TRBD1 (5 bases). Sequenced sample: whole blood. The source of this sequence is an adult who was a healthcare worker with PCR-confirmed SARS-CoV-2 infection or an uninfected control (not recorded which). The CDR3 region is CASSPGGVGAFF. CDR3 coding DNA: TGTGCCAGCTCCCCCGGGGGTGTTGGAGCTTTCTTT.